The rows below give T cell receptor beta chains drawn from one sample of a study of T cells in Graves' hyperthyroidism and ophthalmopathy. TCRdb reprocessed the multiplex PCR reads via MiXCR and lists one record per CDR3 protein. The sample consists of around 660,000 distinct CDR3 sequences, 45% of them appearing once. Sequences were obtained from peripheral blood or thyroid tissue (not recorded which). The receptor source for this set is an adult man with Graves' disease, either hyperthyroidism or ophthalmopathy (not recorded which). Each CDR3 is given with its conserved first and last residue. The D gene is left open where the match is weak. Only some rows state a clone size, as once, few, many or a class for expanded clones.

TRBD1 few TRBJ1-2 TRBV19 CASSMRRQGGGYTF TGTGCCAGTAGTATGAGGCGACAGGGAGGCGGCTACACCTTC
TRBD2 NA TRBJ2-5 TRBV7-6 CASSSLTSGSETQYF TGTGCCAGCAGCTCCTTGACTAGCGGGAGTGAGACCCAGTACTTC
NA NA TRBJ1-6 TRBV9 CASSQGGSSSPLHF TGTGCCAGCAGCCAAGGAGGCTCGAGTTCACCCCTCCACTTT
NA few TRBJ1-1 TRBV7-2 CASSLATSSRNTEAFF TGTGCCAGCAGCTTAGCGACCAGCTCTCGGAACACTGAAGCTTTCTTT
NA NA TRBJ1-5 TRBV6-5 CASSLSASPYSNQPQHF TGTGCCAGCAGTTTATCGGCAAGTCCCTATAGCAATCAGCCCCAGCATTTT
TRBD1 NA TRBJ1-1 TRBV27 CASSDDRGRHTEAFF TGTGCCAGCAGTGACGACAGGGGGAGGCACACTGAAGCTTTCTTT
TRBD1 NA TRBJ1-5 TRBV24-1 CAKDRADQPQHF TGTGCCAAGGACAGGGCGGATCAGCCCCAGCATTTT
NA NA TRBJ2-7 TRBV11-3 CASSPQVLDEQYF TGTGCCAGCAGCCCTCAGGTATTGGACGAGCAGTACTTC
NA many TRBJ1-4 TRBV9 CASSAGGRIEKLFF TGTGCCAGCAGCGCCGGTGGGCGGATTGAAAAACTGTTTTTT
TRBD1 NA TRBJ1-5 TRBV7-8 CASSLSGTDQHF TGTGCCAGCAGCTTAAGTGGGACAGACCAGCATTTT
TRBD1 few TRBJ1-6 TRBV19 CASSTGQGITSSYNSPLHF TGTGCCAGTAGTACCGGACAGGGGATAACGAGCTCCTATAATTCACCCCTCCACTTT
NA many TRBJ1-1 TRBV7-8 CASREGHHNTEAFF TGTGCCAGCAGAGAGGGACACCACAACACTGAAGCTTTCTTT
TRBD1 NA TRBJ1-2 TRBV6-5 CASSYIQGASGYTF TGTGCCAGCAGTTATATCCAGGGGGCAAGTGGCTACACCTTC
NA once TRBJ1-5 TRBV24-1 CATGLNNQPQHF TGTGCCACCGGACTGAACAATCAGCCCCAGCATTTT
NA NA TRBJ2-7 TRBV20-1 CSAPTETLAYEQYF TGCAGTGCCCCGACAGAAACCTTGGCCTACGAGCAGTACTTC
TRBD1 NA TRBJ2-5 TRBV12-3/TRBV12-4 CASSTGQQLETQYF TGTGCCAGCAGTACGGGACAGCAGCTGGAGACCCAGTACTTC
TRBD1 once TRBJ1-1 TRBV10-3 CATFGDRGTEAFF TGTGCTACATTCGGGGACAGGGGCACTGAAGCTTTCTTT
NA NA TRBJ1-2 TRBV14 CASSQATRGYGYTF TGTGCCAGCAGCCAAGCGACCCGGGGGTATGGCTACACCTTC
TRBD1 NA TRBJ2-7 TRBV20-1 CSARWTGDEQYF TGCAGTGCTAGATGGACAGGGGACGAGCAGTACTTC
NA NA TRBJ2-7 TRBV15 CATSTPGGRGYEQYF TGTGCCACCAGCACCCCAGGGGGGAGAGGCTACGAGCAGTACTTC
TRBD1 NA TRBJ1-5 TRBV2 CASSDDRGHGQPQHF TGTGCCAGCAGTGATGACAGGGGGCACGGGCAGCCCCAGCATTTT
TRBD2 NA TRBJ2-7 TRBV5-4 CAWGRRGVYEQYF TGTGCCTGGGGACGGCGGGGGGTATACGAGCAGTACTTC
TRBD2 NA TRBJ2-7 TRBV12-3/TRBV12-4 CASRAGTSDYEQYF TGTGCCAGCAGGGCCGGGACTAGCGACTACGAGCAGTACTTC
TRBD2 NA TRBJ2-7 TRBV7-3 CASSLNGASGSYEQYF TGTGCCAGCAGCTTAAATGGGGCTAGCGGTTCCTACGAGCAGTACTTC
TRBD1 few TRBJ1-2 TRBV6-6 CASSRGTVNYGYTF TGTGCCAGCAGCAGAGGGACAGTTAACTATGGCTACACCTTC
TRBD2 NA TRBJ2-5 TRBV15 CATSRTAGDETQYF TGTGCCACCAGCAGGACAGCGGGGGACGAGACCCAGTACTTC
NA NA TRBJ1-2 TRBV7-1 CASSSIDGGYTF TGTGCCAGCAGCTCCATTGACGGGGGATACACCTTC
TRBD1 NA TRBJ2-5 TRBV12-3/TRBV12-4 CASSLRDRLGETQYF TGTGCCAGCAGTTTACGGGACAGGCTTGGGGAGACCCAGTACTTC
NA many TRBJ1-2 TRBV2 CASSVGGEDGYTF TGTGCCAGCAGCGTGGGGGGGGAGGATGGCTACACCTTC
NA NA TRBJ2-5 TRBV12-3/TRBV12-4 CASSFGGRSYF TGTGCCAGCAGTTTCGGGGGGCGTTCGTACTTC